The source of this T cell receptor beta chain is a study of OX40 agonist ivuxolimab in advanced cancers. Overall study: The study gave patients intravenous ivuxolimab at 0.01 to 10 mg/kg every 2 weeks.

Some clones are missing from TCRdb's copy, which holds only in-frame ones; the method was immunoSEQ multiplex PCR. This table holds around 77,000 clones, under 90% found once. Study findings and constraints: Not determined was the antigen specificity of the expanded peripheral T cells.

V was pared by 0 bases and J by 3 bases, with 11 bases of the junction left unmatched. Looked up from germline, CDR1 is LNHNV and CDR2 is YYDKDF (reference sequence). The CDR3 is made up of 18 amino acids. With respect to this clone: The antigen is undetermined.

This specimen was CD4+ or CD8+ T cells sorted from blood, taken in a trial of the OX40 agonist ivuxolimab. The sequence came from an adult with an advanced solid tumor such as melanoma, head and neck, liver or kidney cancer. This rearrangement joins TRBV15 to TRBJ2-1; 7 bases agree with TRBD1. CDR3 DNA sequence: TGTGCCACCAGCAGAGATAGTGGGACAGTAAGGGGCTACAATGAGCAGTTCTTC. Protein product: CATSRDSGTVRGYNEQFF.